What follows are 5 T cell receptor beta chains derived from one specimen sequenced in a study of OX40 agonist ivuxolimab in advanced cancers. Sequencing was performed with immunoSEQ multiplex PCR; in TCRdb, only in-frame clones are kept and a portion is missing. The repertoire consists of roughly 80,000 clones, with 80% to 90% occurring once and the leading ten covering 0.32%. This specimen consisted of CD4+ or CD8+ T cells sorted from blood, obtained in a trial of the OX40 agonist ivuxolimab. The receptors originated from an adult with an advanced solid tumor such as melanoma, head and neck, liver or kidney cancer.

The V and J genes are TRBV7-2 and TRBJ1-2; possible D gene TRBD1, 5 bases. The V end was cut by 5 bases, the J end by 2 bases, with 15 bases between. CDR1 and CDR2 from the germline V gene are SGHTA and FQGNSA. This CDR3 spans 15 amino acids. CDR3 nucleotides: TGTGCCAGCAGCCCCCCCGGAGGGGAGAACTATGGCTACACCTTC. The encoded protein is CASSPPGGENYGYTF.

This chain uses TRBV5-1 with TRBJ1-5; a possible D gene is TRBD1 (5 bases). Germline CDR1 is SGHRS and CDR2 is YFSETQ. CDR3 length equals 14 residues. Trimming stripped 0 bases from V and 6 bases from J, with 10 bases between. For the CDR3, the DNA is TGCGCCAGCAGCTTGGATTGGGGCAGTCAGCCCCAGCATTTT. Its protein product is CASSLDWGSQPQHF.

The rearrangement links TRBV6-5 to TRBJ2-7, with TRBD2 matching over 10 bases. V shed 5 bases, J shed 6 bases, and the junction held 10 bases outside the gene matches. The CDR3 is 15 amino acids. The V gene's germline CDR1 is MNHEY and CDR2 SVGAGI. The CDR3 here is CASSPLASGRGEQYF. The CDR3 DNA reads TGTGCCAGCAGTCCCTTAGCTAGCGGGAGAGGCGAGCAGTACTTC.

This chain uses TRBV5-4 with TRBJ2-2; 8 bases map to TRBD2. Trimming at V came to 0 bases and at J to 4 bases, leaving 5 bases not matched to a gene. Germline-derived CDR1 and CDR2 are SGHNT and YYREEE (reference sequence). CDR3 length: 16 amino acids. The CDR3 protein is CASSLETGGFTGELFF. CDR3 sequence (DNA): TGTGCCAGCAGCTTGGAAACGGGAGGGTTCACCGGGGAGCTGTTTTTT.

The chain links TRBV18 to TRBJ2-2, with 9 bases fitting TRBD2. Germline V lookup: CDR1 KGHSH, CDR2 LQKENI. The J segment lost 3 bases and the V segment lost 0 bases, leaving 2 bases of the junction unmatched. This CDR3 is 16 amino acids long. The CDR3 nucleotides are TGTGCCAGCTCACCACCTCTAGCGGGGTACACCGGGGAGCTGTTTTTT. This sequence encodes CASSPPLAGYTGELFF.